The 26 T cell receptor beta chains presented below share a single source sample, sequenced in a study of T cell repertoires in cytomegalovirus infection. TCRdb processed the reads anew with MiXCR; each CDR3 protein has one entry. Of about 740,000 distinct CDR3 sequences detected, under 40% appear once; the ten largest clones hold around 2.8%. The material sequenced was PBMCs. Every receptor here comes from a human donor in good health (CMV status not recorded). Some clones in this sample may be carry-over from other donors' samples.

The DNA for the CDR3 is TGTGCCAGCAGTTACGAGCAGTCATTGAACACTGAAGCTTTCTTT. Protein product: CASSYEQSLNTEAFF. The chain uses TRBV6-8 and TRBJ1-1; D is unclear. The V end was cut by 2 bases, the J end by 0 bases, with 10 bases between. From germline, CDR1 is MNHGY and CDR2 SAAAGT. The CDR3 is 15 residues long.

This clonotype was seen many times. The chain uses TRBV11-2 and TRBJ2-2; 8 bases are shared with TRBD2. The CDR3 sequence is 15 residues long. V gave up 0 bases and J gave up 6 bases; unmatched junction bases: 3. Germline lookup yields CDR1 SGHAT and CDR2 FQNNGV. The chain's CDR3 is CASSLEAGVPGELFF. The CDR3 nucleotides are TGTGCCAGCAGCTTAGAAGCGGGGGTCCCCGGGGAGCTGTTTTTT.

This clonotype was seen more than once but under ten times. The CDR3 loop reads CASSGRVQNTEAFF. CDR3 coding DNA: TGTGCCAGCAGTGGTCGTGTGCAGAACACTGAAGCTTTCTTT. The rearrangement joins TRBV6-1 to TRBJ1-1, with D uncertain. Germline values: CDR1 MNHNS, CDR2 SASEGT. The CDR3 extends over 14 amino acids. Trimming pared 4 bases from V and 1 base from J, leaving 10 bases between.

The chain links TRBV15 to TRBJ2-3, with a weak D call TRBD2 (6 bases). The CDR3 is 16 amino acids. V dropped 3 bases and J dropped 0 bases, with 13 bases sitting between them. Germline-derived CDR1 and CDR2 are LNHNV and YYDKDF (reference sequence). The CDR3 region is CATSSDLATSTDTQYF. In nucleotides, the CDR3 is TGTGCCACCAGCAGCGACCTAGCGACTAGCACAGATACGCAGTATTTT.

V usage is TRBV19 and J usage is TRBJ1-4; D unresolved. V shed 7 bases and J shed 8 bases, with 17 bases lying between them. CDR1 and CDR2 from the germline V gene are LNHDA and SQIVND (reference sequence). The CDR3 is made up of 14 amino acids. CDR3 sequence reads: CASNFGRSEEKLFF. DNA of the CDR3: TGTGCCAGTAACTTCGGGAGATCCGAGGAAAAACTGTTTTTT.

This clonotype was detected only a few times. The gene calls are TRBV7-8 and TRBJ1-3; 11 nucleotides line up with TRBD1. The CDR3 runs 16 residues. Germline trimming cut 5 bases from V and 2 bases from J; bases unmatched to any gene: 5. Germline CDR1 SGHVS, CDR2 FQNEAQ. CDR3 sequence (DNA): TGTGCCAGCAGCCCACCGGGACAGGGGGCTGGAAACACCATATATTTT. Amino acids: CASSPPGQGAGNTIYF.

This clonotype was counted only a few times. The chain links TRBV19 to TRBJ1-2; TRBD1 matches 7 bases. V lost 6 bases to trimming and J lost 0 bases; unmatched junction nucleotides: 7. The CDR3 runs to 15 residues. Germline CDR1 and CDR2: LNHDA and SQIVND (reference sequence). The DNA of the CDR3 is TGTGCCAGTAGCCCGGGACAGCAGTCTAACTATGGCTACACCTTC. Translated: CASSPGQQSNYGYTF.

CDR3 in DNA: TGTGCCATCAGTGACCCCGGGCAAATGGCTGGCTACACCTTC. This gives the protein CAISDPGQMAGYTF. The chain has TRBV10-3 and TRBJ1-2; D not certain. The CDR3 consists of 14 residues. Trimming left V 3 bases short and J 7 bases short, with 15 bases between. Germline lookup yields CDR1 ENHRY and CDR2 SYGVKD.

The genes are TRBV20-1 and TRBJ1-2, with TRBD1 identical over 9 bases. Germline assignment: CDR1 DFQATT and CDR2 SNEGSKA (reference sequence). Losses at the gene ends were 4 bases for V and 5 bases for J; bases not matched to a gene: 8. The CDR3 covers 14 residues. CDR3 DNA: TGCAGTGCTAATACAGGGGGCGCTGGGTATGGCTACACCTTC. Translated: CSANTGGAGYGYTF.

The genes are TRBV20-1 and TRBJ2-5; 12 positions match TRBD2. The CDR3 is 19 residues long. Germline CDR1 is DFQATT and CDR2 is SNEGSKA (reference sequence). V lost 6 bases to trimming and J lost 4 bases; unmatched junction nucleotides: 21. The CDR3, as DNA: TGCAGTGCCCGGGGGGCGCTAGCGGGAGGGGATTGGGGTCGAGAGACCCAGTACTTC. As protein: CSARGALAGGDWGRETQYF.

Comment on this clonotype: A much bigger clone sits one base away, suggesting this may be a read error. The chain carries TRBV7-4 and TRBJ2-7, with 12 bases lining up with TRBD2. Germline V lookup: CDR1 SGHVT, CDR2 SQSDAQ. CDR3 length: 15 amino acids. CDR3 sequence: CVSSRTSGTTYEQYF. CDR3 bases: TGTGTCAGCAGCCGGACTAGCGGGACCACCTACGAGCAGTACTTC.

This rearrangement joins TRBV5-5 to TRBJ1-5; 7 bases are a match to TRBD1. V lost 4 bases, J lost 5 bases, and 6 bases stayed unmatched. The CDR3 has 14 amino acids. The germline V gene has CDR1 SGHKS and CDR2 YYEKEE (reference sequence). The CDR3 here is CASSQRQGDQPQHF. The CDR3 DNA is TGTGCCAGCAGCCAGAGACAGGGAGATCAGCCCCAGCATTTT.

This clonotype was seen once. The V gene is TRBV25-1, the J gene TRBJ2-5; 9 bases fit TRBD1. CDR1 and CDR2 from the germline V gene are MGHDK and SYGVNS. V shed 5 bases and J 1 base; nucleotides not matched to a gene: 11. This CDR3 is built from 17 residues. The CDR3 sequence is CASSNRFRDRAQETQYF. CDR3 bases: TGTGCCAGCAGTAACCGATTCCGGGACAGGGCCCAAGAGACCCAGTACTTC.

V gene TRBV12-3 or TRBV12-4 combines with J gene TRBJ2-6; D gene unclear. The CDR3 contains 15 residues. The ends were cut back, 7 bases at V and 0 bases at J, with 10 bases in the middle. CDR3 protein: CASTPLHSGANVLTF. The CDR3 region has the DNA TGTGCCAGCACCCCCCTGCACTCTGGGGCCAACGTCCTGACTTTC.

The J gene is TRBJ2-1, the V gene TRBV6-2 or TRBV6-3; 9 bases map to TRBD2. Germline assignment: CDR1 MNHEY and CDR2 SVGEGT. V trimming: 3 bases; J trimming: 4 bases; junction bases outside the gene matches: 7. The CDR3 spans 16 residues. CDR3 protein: CASSYGRGLAYNEQFF. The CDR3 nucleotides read TGTGCCAGCAGTTATGGGCGGGGACTAGCTTACAATGAGCAGTTCTTC.

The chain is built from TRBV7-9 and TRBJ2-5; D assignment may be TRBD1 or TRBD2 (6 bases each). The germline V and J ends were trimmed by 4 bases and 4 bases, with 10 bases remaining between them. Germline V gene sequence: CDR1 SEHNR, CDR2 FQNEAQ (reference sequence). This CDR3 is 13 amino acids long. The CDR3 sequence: CASSYGGGETQYF. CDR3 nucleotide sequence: TGTGCCAGCAGCTACGGGGGCGGAGAGACCCAGTACTTC.

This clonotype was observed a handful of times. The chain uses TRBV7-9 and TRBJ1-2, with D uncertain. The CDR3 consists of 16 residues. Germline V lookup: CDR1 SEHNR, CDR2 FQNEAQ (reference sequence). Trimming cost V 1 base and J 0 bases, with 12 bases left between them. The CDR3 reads CASSLDDREANYGYTF. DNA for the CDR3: TGTGCCAGCAGCTTAGATGATAGAGAAGCTAACTATGGCTACACCTTC. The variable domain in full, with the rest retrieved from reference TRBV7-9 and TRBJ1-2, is DTGVSQNPRHKITKRGQNVTFRCDPISEHNRLYWYRQTLGQGPEFLTYFQNEAQLEKSRLLSDRFSAERPKGSFSTLEIQRTEQGDSAMYLCASSLDDREANYGYTFGSGTRLTVV.

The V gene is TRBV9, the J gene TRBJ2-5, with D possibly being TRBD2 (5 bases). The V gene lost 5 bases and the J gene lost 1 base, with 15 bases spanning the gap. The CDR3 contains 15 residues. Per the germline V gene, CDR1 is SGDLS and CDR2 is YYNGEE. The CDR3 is CASSAGRRSQETQYF. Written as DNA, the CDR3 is TGTGCCAGCAGTGCGGGTCGGCGGTCCCAAGAGACCCAGTACTTC.

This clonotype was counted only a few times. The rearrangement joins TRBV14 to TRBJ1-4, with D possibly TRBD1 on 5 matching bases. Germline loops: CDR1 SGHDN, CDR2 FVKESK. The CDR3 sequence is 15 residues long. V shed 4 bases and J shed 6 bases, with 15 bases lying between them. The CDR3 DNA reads TGTGCCAGCAGCCCCCTGATAGGAGGGGATGAAAAACTGTTTTTT. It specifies CASSPLIGGDEKLFF.

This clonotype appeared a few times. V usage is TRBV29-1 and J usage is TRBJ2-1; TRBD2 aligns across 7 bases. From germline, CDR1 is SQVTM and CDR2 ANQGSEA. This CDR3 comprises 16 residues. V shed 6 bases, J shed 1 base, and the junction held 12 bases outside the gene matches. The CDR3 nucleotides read TGCAGCGTCGCGGGGGATCCCGCAGGGTCCTACAATGAGCAGTTCTTC. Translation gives CSVAGDPAGSYNEQFF.

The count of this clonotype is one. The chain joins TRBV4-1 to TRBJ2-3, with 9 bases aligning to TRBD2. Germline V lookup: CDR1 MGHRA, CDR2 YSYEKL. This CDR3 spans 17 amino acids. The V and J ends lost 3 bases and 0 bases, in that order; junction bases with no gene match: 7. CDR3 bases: TGCGCCAGCAGCCACCCGACTAGCGGAACTAGCACAGATACGCAGTATTTT. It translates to CASSHPTSGTSTDTQYF.

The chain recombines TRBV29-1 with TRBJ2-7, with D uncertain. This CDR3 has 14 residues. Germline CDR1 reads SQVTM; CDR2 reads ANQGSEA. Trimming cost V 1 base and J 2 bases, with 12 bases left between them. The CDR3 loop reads CSVEVRTSAYEQYF. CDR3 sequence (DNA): TGCAGCGTTGAAGTTCGGACCTCCGCCTACGAGCAGTACTTC.

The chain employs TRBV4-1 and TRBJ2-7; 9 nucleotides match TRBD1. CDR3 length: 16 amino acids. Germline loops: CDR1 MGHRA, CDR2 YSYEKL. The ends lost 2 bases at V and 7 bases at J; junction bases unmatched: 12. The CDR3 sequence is CASSQPQGTGTREQYF. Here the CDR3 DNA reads TGCGCCAGCAGCCAACCCCAGGGGACAGGGACGAGGGAGCAGTACTTC.

The CDR3 bases are TGTGCCAGCAGTTTCTCCGGGAGTCTCAATGAGCAGTTCTTC. Translating gives CASSFSGSLNEQFF. This chain joins TRBV28 and TRBJ2-1; D may be TRBD2 (6 bases). This CDR3 has 14 amino acids. The V end lost 3 bases, the J end lost 6 bases, and 12 bases lay between the germline ends. Germline CDR1 MDHEN, CDR2 SYDVKM. Variable domain in full (rest from reference TRBV28 and TRBJ2-1): DVKVTQSSRYLVKRTGEKVFLECVQDMDHENMFWYRQDPGLGLRLIYFSYDVKMKEKGDIPEGYSVSREKKERFSLILESASTNQTSMYLCASSFSGSLNEQFFGPGTRLTVL.

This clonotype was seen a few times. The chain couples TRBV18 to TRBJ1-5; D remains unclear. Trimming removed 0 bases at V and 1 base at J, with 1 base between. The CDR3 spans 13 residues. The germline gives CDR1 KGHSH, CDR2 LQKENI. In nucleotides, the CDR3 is TGTGCCAGCTCACCACCGAGCAATCAGCCCCAGCATTTT. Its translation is CASSPPSNQPQHF.

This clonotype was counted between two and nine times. This CDR3 reads CASSEDSSYEQYF. DNA for the CDR3: TGTGCCAGCAGCGAGGACAGCTCCTACGAGCAGTACTTC. The rearrangement joins TRBV12-3 or TRBV12-4 to TRBJ2-7; perhaps TRBD1 as D (6 bases). V was pared by 6 bases and J by 0 bases, with 9 bases between. This CDR3 spans 13 amino acids.